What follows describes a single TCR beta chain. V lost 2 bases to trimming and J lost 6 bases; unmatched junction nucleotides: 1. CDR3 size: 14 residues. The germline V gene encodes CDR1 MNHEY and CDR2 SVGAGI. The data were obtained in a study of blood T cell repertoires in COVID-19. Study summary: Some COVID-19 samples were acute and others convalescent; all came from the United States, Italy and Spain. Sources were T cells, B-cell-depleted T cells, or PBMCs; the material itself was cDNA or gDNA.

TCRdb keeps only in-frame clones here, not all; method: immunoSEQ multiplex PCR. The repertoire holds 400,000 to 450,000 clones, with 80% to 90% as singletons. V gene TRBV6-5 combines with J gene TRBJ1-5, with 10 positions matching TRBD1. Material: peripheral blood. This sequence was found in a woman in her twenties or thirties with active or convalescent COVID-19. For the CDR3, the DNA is TGTGCCAGCAGTTACGGGACAGGGGTTCAGCCCCAGCATTTT. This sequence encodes CASSYGTGVQPQHF.